The 16 T cell receptor beta chains reported below all come from one sample, sequenced in a study of cytomegalovirus exposure and HLA in healthy donors. It was with 60 Vbeta and 13 Jbeta primers that the PCR ran. TCRdb's table, derived via immunoSEQ multiplex PCR, lists solely in-frame clones and lacks some. The sample contains some 120,000 clones, roughly 83% of which appear only once. The sequencing sample was made of PBMCs. These receptors all stem from a man aged 30 to 39 in good health and CMV-seropositive.

The chain combines TRBV4-3 with TRBJ1-1; 7 nucleotides agree with TRBD1. Germline V gene sequence: CDR1 LGHNA, CDR2 YSLEER. The V gene end was trimmed by 4 bases and the J gene end by 3 bases; junction bases not matched to a gene: 8. The length of the CDR3 is 15 residues. CDR3 bases: TGCGCCAGCAGCCCCCAGGGGGGAACGTACACTGAAGCTTTCTTT. This gives the protein CASSPQGGTYTEAFF.

The chain couples TRBV4-2 to TRBJ2-2, with D possibly matching TRBD1 (5 bases). CDR3 length equals 14 residues. V was clipped by 6 bases and J by 1 base, with 9 bases between them. Germline-derived CDR1 and CDR2 are LGHNA and YNFKEQ. The CDR3 spells CASRTGQNTGELFF. The CDR3 region has the DNA TGTGCCAGCAGAACCGGACAGAACACCGGGGAGCTGTTTTTT.

This chain joins TRBV29-1 and TRBJ2-1, with TRBD2 identical over 9 bases. Per germline, CDR1 SQVTM and CDR2 ANQGSEA. The CDR3 extends over 16 amino acids. Losses at the gene ends were 6 bases for V and 9 bases for J; bases not matched to a gene: 18. The CDR3 sequence: CSVRGVAGGTSLEQFF. The CDR3 DNA follows: TGCAGCGTCCGGGGGGTCGCGGGAGGGACGTCCCTTGAGCAGTTCTTC.

The rearrangement joins TRBV5-1 to TRBJ2-5, with D possibly TRBD1 on 6 matching bases. There are 16 residues in the CDR3. The V end lost 0 bases, the J end lost 2 bases, and 14 bases lay between the germline ends. The V gene's germline CDR1 is SGHRS and CDR2 YFSETQ. The CDR3 DNA reads as TGCGCCAGCAGCTTGGACCGGGACACTGCACAAGAGACCCAGTACTTC. It yields the protein CASSLDRDTAQETQYF.

This clone was recorded a few times. J is TRBJ2-7 and V is TRBV6-1, with 9 positions matching TRBD1. CDR1 and CDR2 (germline): MNHNS, SASEGT. The ends lost 0 bases at V and 6 bases at J; junction bases unmatched: 12. The CDR3 spans 17 residues. The CDR3: CASSEANPGTGKGEQYF. In DNA, the CDR3 is TGTGCCAGCAGTGAAGCGAACCCCGGGACAGGGAAGGGCGAGCAGTACTTC.

V usage is TRBV28 and J usage is TRBJ2-1; a weak D match, TRBD2 (6 bases). Deletions cut 5 bases from V and 0 bases from J, with 17 bases between. Germline V lookup: CDR1 MDHEN, CDR2 SYDVKM. The CDR3 sequence is 17 residues long. The DNA for the CDR3 is TGTGCCAGCAGTCCAGTAGCGGCTTCGAGCTCCTACAATGAGCAGTTCTTC. Translated, it gives CASSPVAASSSYNEQFF.

This clone was observed a single time. The J gene is TRBJ1-2, the V gene TRBV7-9, with no clear D. This CDR3 has 12 amino acids. Germline V gene data show CDR1 as SEHNR and CDR2 as FQNEAQ (reference sequence). CDR3 in DNA: TGTGCAATAGCTGTGGGTAGCTATGGCTACACCTTC. Protein product: CAIAVGSYGYTF.

The chain couples TRBV19 to TRBJ2-3; 9 positions match TRBD1. Looked up from germline, CDR1 is LNHDA and CDR2 is SQIVND (reference sequence). V shed 5 bases and J 4 bases; nucleotides not matched to a gene: 10. The CDR3 sequence is 16 residues long. The CDR3 region is CASSPHPGQGPDTQYF. CDR3 sequence (DNA): TGTGCCAGTAGTCCGCACCCGGGACAGGGACCAGATACGCAGTATTTT.

The chain joins TRBV5-4 to TRBJ1-2; D not resolved. The CDR3 has 14 amino acids. Germline V gene lookup returns CDR1 SGHNT and CDR2 YYREEE (reference sequence). The V end lost 0 bases, the J end lost 4 bases, and 10 bases lay between the germline ends. CDR3 residues: CASSLDRFSYGYTF. The CDR3 DNA follows: TGTGCCAGCAGCTTGGACAGATTTTCCTATGGCTACACCTTC.

CDR3 residues: CASSPSGSLTYEQYF. The DNA of the CDR3 is TGCGCCAGCAGTCCTAGCGGGAGCCTCACCTACGAGCAGTACTTC. The chain has TRBV5-1 and TRBJ2-7; 10 bases fit TRBD2. Germline CDR1 and CDR2: SGHRS and YFSETQ. The CDR3 is made up of 15 amino acids. The junction had 7 bases not matched to a gene; V was cut back by 5 bases and J by 2 bases.

This clone was detected only once. The chain has TRBV2 and TRBJ2-7; 10 bases fit TRBD2. CDR1 is SNHLY and CDR2 is FYNNEI in the germline V gene. The CDR3 extends over 16 amino acids. V gave up 8 bases and J gave up 1 base; unmatched junction bases: 11. CDR3 DNA sequence: TGTGCCAGCTTTACCCCCGCGACTAGCGGGTCCTACGAGCAGTACTTC. As protein: CASFTPATSGSYEQYF.

V usage is TRBV6-6 and J usage is TRBJ1-1, with a possible D match to TRBD1 (6 bases). Germline assignment: CDR1 MNHNY and CDR2 SVGAGI (reference sequence). The germline V and J ends were trimmed by 5 bases and 4 bases, with 11 bases remaining between them. This CDR3 spans 13 amino acids. CDR3 in DNA: TGTGCCAGCAGTCTAGGGACAAGCACTGAAGCTTTCTTT. The encoded protein is CASSLGTSTEAFF.

This clone was observed a single time. CDR3 sequence (DNA): TGCGCCAGCAGCTTGGGTCAGGGTGGCACAGATACGCAGTATTTT. Its protein is CASSLGQGGTDTQYF. The chain links TRBV5-1 to TRBJ2-3; maybe TRBD1 (5 bases). Between the trimmed V and J ends, which lost 0 bases and 1 base, there was a span of 9 bases. Germline CDR1 reads SGHRS; CDR2 reads YFSETQ. This CDR3 region has 15 residues.

The V gene is TRBV9, the J gene TRBJ1-6; unclear D gene. This CDR3 is 15 amino acids long. Germline CDR1 is SGDLS and CDR2 is YYNGEE. Trimming shortened V by 3 bases and J by 7 bases, and 14 bases separated the two germline ends. DNA for the CDR3: TGTGCCAGCAGCGCATATGCAGGCCCGAATTCACCCCTCCACTTT. Translation: CASSAYAGPNSPLHF.

The chain employs TRBV7-2 and TRBJ2-4, with TRBD1 identical over 9 bases. The germline CDR1 and CDR2 sequences are SGHTA and FQGNSA. The CDR3 runs 15 residues. The V gene end was trimmed by 1 base and the J gene end by 8 bases; junction bases not matched to a gene: 6. CDR3 amino acids: CASSLEGQGFDIQYF. CDR3 bases: TGTGCCAGCAGCTTAGAAGGACAGGGGTTTGACATTCAGTACTTC.

This sequence joins TRBV5-4 and TRBJ1-3, with a weak D call TRBD1 (5 bases). The V end lost 0 bases, the J end lost 0 bases, and 13 bases lay between the germline ends. The V gene's germline CDR1 is SGHNT and CDR2 YYREEE (reference sequence). The CDR3 extends over 17 amino acids. The CDR3 DNA sequence: TGTGCCAGCAGCTTGGATAGGGGCCCTGTCTCTGGAAACACCATATATTTT. This encodes CASSLDRGPVSGNTIYF.